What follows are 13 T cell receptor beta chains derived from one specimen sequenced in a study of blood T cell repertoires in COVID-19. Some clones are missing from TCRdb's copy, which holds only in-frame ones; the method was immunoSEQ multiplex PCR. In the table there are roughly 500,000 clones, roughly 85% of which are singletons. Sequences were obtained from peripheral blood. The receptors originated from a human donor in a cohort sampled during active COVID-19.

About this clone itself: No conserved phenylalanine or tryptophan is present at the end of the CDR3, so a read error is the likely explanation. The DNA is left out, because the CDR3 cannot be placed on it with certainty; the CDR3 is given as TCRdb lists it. The CDR3 spells CASSSPQFGG. J is TRBJ2-7 and V is TRBV6-5; the table assigns TRBD2, which was not confirmed against the DNA. The CDR3 spans 10 residues, counting both ends. Germline assignment: CDR1 MNHEY and CDR2 SVGAGI.

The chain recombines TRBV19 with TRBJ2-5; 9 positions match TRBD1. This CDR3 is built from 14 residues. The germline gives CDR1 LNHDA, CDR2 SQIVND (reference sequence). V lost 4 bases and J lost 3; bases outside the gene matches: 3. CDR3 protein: CASSTDRGKETQYF. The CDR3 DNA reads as TGTGCCAGTAGTACGGACAGGGGAAAAGAGACCCAGTACTTC. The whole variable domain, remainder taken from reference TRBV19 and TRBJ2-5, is DGGITQSPKYLFRKEGQNVTLSCEQNLNHDAMYWYRQDPGQGLRLIYYSQIVNDFQKGDIAEGYSVSREKKESFPLTVTSAQKNPTAFYLCASSTDRGKETQYFGPGTRLLVL.

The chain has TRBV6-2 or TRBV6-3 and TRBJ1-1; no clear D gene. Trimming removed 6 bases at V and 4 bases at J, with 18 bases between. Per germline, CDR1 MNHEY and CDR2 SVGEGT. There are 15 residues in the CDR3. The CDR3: CASSHANLMSTEAFF. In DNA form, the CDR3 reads TGTGCCAGCAGCCACGCGAATCTCATGAGCACTGAAGCTTTCTTT.

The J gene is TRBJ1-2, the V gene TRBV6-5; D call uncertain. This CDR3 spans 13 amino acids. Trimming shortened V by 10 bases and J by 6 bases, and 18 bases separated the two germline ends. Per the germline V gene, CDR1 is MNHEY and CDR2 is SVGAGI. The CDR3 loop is CATTPRNQDGYTF. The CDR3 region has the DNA TGTGCCACCACCCCCCGGAACCAGGATGGCTACACCTTC.

The CDR3 DNA is TGTGCCAGCAGTTACGGACAGGGGGCACCCGGGGAGCTGTTTTTT. Amino acids: CASSYGQGAPGELFF. This chain joins TRBV6-2 or TRBV6-3 and TRBJ2-2; the match to TRBD1 covers 11 bases. The trim removed 2 bases at V and 6 bases at J, leaving 2 bases unmatched. CDR1 MNHEY and CDR2 SVGEGT come from the germline V gene. The CDR3 covers 15 residues.

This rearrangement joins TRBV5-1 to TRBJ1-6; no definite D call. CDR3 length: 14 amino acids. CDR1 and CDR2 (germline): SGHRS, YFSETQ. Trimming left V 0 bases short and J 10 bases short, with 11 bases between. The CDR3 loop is CASSLGEGGSPLHF. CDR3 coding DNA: TGCGCCAGCAGCTTGGGTGAGGGCGGCTCACCCCTCCACTTT.

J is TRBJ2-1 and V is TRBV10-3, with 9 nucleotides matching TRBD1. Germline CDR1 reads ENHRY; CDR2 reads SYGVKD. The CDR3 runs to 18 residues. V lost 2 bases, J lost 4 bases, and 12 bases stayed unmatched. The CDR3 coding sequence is TGTGCCATCAGTGAGCCTTTGGTTAGGGACAGGGAATACAATGAGCAGTTCTTC. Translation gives CAISEPLVRDREYNEQFF.

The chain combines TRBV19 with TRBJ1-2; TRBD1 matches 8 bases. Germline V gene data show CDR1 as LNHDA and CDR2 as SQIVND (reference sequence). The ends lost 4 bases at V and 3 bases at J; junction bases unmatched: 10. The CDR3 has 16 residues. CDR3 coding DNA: TGTGCCAGTAGTACGATACCAGGGGGCTTCGACTATGGCTACACCTTC. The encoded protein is CASSTIPGGFDYGYTF.

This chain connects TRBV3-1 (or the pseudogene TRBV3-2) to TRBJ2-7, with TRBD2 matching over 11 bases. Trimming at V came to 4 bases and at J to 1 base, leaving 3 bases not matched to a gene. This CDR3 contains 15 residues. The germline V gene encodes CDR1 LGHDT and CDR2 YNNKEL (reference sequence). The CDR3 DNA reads TGTGCCAGCAGCCCCAGGACTAGCGGGTCCTACGAGCAGTACTTC. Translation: CASSPRTSGSYEQYF.

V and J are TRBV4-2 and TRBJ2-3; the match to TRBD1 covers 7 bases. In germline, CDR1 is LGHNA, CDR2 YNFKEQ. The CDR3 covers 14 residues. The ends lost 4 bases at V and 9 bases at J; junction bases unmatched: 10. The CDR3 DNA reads TGTGCCAGCAGCCCGAATCCGACAGGGCAAACGCAGTATTTT. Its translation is CASSPNPTGQTQYF.

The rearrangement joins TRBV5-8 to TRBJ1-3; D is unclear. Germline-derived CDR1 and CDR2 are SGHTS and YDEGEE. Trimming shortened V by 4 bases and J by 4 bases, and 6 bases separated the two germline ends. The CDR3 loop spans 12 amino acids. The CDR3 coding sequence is TGTGCCAGCAGCCCGACAGGAAACACCATATATTTT. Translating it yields CASSPTGNTIYF.

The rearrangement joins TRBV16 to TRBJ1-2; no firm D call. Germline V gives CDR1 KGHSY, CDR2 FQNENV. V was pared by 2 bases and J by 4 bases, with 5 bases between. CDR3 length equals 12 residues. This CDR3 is CASSQNSYGYTF. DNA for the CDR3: TGTGCCAGCAGCCAAAACAGCTATGGCTACACCTTC.

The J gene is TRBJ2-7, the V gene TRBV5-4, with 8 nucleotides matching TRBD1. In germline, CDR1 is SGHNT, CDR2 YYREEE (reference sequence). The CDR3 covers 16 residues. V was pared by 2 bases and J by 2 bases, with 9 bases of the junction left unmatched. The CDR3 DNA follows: TGTGCCAGCAGCTTCGGACAGGGTGGTTCTCCCTACGAGCAGTACTTC. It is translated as CASSFGQGGSPYEQYF. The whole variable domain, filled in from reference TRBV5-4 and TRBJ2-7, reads ETGVTQSPTHLIKTRGQQVTLRCSSQSGHNTVSWYQQALGQGPQFIFQYYREEENGRGNFPPRFSGLQFPNYSSELNVNALELDDSALYLCASSFGQGGSPYEQYFGPGTRLTVT.